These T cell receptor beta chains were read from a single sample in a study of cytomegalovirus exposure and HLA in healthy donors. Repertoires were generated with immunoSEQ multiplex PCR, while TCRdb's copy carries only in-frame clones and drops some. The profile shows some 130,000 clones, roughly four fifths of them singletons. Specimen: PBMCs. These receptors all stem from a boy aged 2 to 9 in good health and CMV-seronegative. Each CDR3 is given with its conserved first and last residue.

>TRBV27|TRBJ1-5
CASSLQSRNSNQPQHF
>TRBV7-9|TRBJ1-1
CSSSLQGTEAFF
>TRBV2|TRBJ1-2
CASSPGETYGYTF
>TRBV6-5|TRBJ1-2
CASSYSGQNGYTF
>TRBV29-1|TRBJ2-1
CSVDGPGQGADEQFF
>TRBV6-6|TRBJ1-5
CASIEGLNQPQHF
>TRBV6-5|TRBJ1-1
CASRTYRAEAFF
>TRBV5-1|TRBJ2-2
CASSLYTGSNTGELFF
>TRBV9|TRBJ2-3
CASSVGGQWDTQYF
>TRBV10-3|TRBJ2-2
CAISESTRVTGPGELFF
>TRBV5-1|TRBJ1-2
CASSVGQGSYTF
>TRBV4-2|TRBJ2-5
CASSPRLAGDGAQYF
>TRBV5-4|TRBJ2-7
CASSLGTVSYEQYF
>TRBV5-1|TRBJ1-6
CASSPTPDGGDSPLHF
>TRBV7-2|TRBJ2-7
CAGSNRKLSSYEQYF
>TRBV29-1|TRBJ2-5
CSVETLKSGDWETQYF
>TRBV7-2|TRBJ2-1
CASRTGTSGKNEQFF
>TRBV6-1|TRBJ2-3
CASGGTGDTDTQYF
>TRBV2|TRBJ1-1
CASTRGRATEAFF
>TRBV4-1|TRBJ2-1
CASSQDGGAGVWQFF
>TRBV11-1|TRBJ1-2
CASSLRGRQDGYTF
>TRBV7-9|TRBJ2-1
CASSLAGQKGFF
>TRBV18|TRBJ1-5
CASSPSGVNQPQHF
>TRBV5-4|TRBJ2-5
CASSLLDRRSQETQYF
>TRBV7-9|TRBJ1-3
CASSLWDSSGNTIYF
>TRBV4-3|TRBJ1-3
CASSQARTGSGNTIYF
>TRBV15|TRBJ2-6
CATSRAGIVGANVLTF
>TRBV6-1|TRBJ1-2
CASSERGYTF
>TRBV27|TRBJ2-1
CASSLLTSGSFALNNEQFF
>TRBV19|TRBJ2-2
CASMAFAASGSTGELFF
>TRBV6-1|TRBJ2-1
CASTWDRGPGNEQFF
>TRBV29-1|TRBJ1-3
CSAWGFSGNTIYF
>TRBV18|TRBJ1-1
CASSPLKVQDTEAFF
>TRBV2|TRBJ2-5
CASQRGAQETQYF
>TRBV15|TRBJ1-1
CATSRPDRVTEAFF
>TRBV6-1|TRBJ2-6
CASSEYRGGANVLTF
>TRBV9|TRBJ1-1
CASSVDPRGNTEAFF
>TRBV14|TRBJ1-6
CASSRRQGVGSSPLHF
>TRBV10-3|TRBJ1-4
CAISGGLRNEKLFF
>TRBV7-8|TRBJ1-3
CASSLQEILSGNTIYF
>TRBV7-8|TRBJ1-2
CASSPRSTGGNYGYTF
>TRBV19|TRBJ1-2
CASSPGTNYGYTF
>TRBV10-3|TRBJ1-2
CAIRNRTNYGYTF
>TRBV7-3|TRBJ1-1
CASSLTSGNTEAFF
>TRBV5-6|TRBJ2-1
CASSHGTSGETNEQFF
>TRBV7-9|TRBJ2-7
CASSPREDYEQYF
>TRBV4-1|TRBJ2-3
CASSRGLAGGADTQYF
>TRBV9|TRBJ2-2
CASSVVTGGSNTGELFF
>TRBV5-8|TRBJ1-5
CASSFTGGASNQPQHF
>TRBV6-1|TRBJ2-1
CASSEAPITTVISSYNEQFF
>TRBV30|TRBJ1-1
CAWSVLGGTEAFF
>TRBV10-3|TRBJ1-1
CAITQGLEGNTEAFF
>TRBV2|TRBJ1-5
CASRADRSPNQPQHF